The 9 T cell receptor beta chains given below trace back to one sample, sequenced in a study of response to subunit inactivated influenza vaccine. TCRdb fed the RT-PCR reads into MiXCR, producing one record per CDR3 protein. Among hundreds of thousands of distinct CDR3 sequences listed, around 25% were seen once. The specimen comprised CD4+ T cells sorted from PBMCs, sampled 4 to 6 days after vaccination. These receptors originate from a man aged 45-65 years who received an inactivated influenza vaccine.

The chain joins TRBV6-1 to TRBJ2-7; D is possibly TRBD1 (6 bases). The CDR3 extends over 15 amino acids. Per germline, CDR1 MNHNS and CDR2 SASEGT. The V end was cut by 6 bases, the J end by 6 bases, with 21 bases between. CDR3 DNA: TGTGCCAGCAGAAACCGGGGACACTTAATGGGCGAGCAGTACTTC. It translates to CASRNRGHLMGEQYF.

The CDR3 bases are TGTGCCAGCAGCGCCTCGGGGGCGCCGGACACAGATACGCAGTATTTT. It specifies CASSASGAPDTDTQYF. The chain is built from TRBV9 and TRBJ2-3; either TRBD1 or TRBD2 may fit D (6 bases each). Germline V gene lookup returns CDR1 SGDLS and CDR2 YYNGEE. The CDR3 is 16 amino acids. The V and J ends lost 3 bases and 2 bases respectively, with 16 bases between them. Full variable domain (rest looked up from reference TRBV9 and TRBJ2-3): DSGVTQTPKHLITATGQRVTLRCSPRSGDLSVYWYQQSLDQGLQFLIQYYNGEERAKGNILERFSAQQFPDLHSELNLSSLELGDSALYFCASSASGAPDTDTQYFGPGTRLTVL.

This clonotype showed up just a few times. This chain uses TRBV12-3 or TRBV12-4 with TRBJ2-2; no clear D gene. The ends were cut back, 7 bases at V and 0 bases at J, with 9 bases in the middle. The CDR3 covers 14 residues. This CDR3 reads CASTFSANTGELFF. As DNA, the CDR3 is TGTGCCAGCACCTTCTCCGCGAACACCGGGGAGCTGTTTTTT.

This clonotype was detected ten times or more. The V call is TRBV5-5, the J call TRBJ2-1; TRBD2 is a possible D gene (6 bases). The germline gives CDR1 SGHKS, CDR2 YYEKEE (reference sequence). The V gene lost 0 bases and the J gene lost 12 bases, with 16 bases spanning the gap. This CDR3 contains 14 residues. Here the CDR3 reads CASSLGTTPPVQFF. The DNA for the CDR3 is TGTGCCAGCAGCTTGGGGACTACTCCGCCGGTGCAGTTCTTC. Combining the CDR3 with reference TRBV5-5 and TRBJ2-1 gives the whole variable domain DAGVTQSPTHLIKTRGQQVTLRCSPISGHKSVSWYQQVLGQGPQFIFQYYEKEERGRGNFPDRFSARQFPNYSSELNVNALLLGDSALYLCASSLGTTPPVQFFGPGTRLTVL.

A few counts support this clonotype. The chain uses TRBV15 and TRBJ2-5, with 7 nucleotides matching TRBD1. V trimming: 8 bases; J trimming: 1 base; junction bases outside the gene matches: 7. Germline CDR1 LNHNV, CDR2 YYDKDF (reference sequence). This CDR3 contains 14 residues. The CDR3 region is CATAKDRFQETQYF. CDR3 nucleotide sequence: TGTGCCACCGCAAAGGACAGGTTCCAAGAGACCCAGTACTTC.

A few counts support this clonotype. CDR3 protein: CASSAQTGGGQYF. The DNA of the CDR3 is TGTGCCAGCAGTGCCCAAACAGGGGGCGGGCAGTACTTC. J is TRBJ2-7 and V is TRBV28; 9 bases are a match to TRBD1. The CDR3 runs to 13 residues. Germline values: CDR1 MDHEN, CDR2 SYDVKM. V shed 5 bases, J shed 9 bases, and the junction held 8 bases outside the gene matches.

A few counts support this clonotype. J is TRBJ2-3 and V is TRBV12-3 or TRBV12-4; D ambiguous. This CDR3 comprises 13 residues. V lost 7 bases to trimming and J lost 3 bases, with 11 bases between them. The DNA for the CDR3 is TGTGCCAGCACCCCCAGTAGTACAGATACGCAGTATTTT. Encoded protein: CASTPSSTDTQYF.

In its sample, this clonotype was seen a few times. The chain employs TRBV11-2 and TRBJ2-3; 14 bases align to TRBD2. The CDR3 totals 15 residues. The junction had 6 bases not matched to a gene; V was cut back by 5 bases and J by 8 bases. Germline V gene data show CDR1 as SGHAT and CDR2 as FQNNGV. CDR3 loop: CASSLTSGGAGTQYF. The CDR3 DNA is TGTGCCAGCAGCCTGACTAGCGGGGGGGCAGGTACGCAGTATTTT. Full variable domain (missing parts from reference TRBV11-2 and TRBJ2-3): EAGVAQSPRYKIIEKRQSVAFWCNPISGHATLYWYQQILGQGPKLLIQFQNNGVVDDSQLPKDRFSAERLKGVDSTLKIQPAKLEDSAVYLCASSLTSGGAGTQYFGPGTRLTVL.

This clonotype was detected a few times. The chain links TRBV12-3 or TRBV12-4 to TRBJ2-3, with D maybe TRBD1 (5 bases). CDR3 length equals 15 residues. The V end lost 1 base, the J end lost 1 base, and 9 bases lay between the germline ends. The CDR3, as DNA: TGTGCCAGCAGTTTAGGGGGCCTACGCACAGATACGCAGTATTTT. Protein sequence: CASSLGGLRTDTQYF.